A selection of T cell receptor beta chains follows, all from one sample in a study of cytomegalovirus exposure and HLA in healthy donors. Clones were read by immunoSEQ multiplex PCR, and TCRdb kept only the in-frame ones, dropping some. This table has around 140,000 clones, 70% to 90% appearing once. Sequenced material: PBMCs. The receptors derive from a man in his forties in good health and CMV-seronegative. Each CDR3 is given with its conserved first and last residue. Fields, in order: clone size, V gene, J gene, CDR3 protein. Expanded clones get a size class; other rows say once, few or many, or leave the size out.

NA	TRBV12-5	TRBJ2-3	CASGGGADTQYF
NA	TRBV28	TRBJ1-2	CASSTPAGANGYTF
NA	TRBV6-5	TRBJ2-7	CASSIGTGEQYF
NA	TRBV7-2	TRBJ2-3	CASSSKREDTDTQYF
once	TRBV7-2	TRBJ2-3	CASSLRSGLAGDTQYF
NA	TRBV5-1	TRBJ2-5	CASSLDAAGETQYF
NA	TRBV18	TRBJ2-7	CASSGLSYEQYF
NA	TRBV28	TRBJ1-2	CASSVDRMDGYTF
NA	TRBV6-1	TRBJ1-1	CASSEGGRANREAFF
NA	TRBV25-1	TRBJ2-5	CASSEYLEGRETQYF
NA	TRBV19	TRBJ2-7	CASSIRTDHYEQYF
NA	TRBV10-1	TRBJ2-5	CAGTRRERGETQYF
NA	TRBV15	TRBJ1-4	CATSRVGAFDEKLFF
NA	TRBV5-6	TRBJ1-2	CASSPAGQTYGYTF
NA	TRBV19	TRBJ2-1	CASSLLYRFSYNEQFF
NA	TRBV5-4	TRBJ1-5	CASSLGGGRGNQPQHF
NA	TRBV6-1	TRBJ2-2	CASSVGRGRTGELFF
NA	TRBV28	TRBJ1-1	CASRATGAVTEAFF
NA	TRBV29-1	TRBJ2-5	CSVVGGAGETQYF
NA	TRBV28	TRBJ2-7	CASGSGLWVEQYF
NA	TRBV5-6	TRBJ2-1	CASSLEAGGYNEQFF
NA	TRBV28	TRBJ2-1	CASSPLQRGAFNEQFF
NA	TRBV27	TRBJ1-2	CASSLFAGDGYTF
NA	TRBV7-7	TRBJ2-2	CASSLTGLDTGELFF
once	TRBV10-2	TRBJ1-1	CASSPPGVPLSEAFF
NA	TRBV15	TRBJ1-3	CATSTATLGSGNTIYF
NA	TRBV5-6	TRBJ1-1	CASGWVQGTFEAFF
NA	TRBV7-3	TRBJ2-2	CASSLTGGGVTGELFF
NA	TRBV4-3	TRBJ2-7	CASSQDPLATSYEQYF
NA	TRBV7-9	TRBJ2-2	CASSSERADWELFF
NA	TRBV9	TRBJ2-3	CASSYTRGGSTDTQYF
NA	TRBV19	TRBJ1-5	CASNLRGNQPQHF
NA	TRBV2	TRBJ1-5	CASSAPGTGNQPQHF
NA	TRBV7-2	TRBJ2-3	CASSSRSAGTQYF
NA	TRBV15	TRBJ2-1	CATSRDGDWDNEQFF
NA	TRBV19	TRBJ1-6	CASSKGGPLHF